This T cell receptor (beta chain) derives from a study of tumor-infiltrating lymphocytes in oesophageal squamous cell carcinoma. A few counts support this clonotype. CDR3 length: 20 residues. Germline V CDR1 and CDR2: SGHVS, FNYEAQ. Trimming at V came to 1 base and at J to 1 base, leaving 14 bases not matched to a gene. TCRdb used MiXCR to reprocess the PCR reads, holding one entry per CDR3 protein. The table lists 10,000 to 15,000 distinct CDR3 sequences, roughly 56% of them singletons, with about 35% in the top ten. The receptor was isolated from a male donor with esophageal squamous cell carcinoma. This sequence joins TRBV7-6 and TRBJ2-1; 9 positions agree with TRBD2. The sequencing sample was made of esophageal tumor tissue. The DNA for the CDR3 is TGTGCCAGCAGCTTAGTACAAGGGACTAGCAGGGTAGTGTCCTACAATGAGCAGTTCTTC. It is translated as CASSLVQGTSRVVSYNEQFF.